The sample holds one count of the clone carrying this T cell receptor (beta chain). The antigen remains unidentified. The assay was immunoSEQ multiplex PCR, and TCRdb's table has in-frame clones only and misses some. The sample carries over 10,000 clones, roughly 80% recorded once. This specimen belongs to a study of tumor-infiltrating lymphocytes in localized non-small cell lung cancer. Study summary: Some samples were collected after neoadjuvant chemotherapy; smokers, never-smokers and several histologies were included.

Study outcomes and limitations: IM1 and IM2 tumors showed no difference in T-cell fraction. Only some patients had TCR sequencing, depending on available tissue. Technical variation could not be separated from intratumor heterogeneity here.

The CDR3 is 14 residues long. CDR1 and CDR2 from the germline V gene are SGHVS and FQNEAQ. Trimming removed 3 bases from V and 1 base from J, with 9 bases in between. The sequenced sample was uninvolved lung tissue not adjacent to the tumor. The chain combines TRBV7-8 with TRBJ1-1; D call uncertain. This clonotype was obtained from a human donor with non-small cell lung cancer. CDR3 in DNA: TGTGCCAGCAGCTTGGTTTCAGGGAACACTGAAGCTTTCTTT. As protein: CASSLVSGNTEAFF.